This is a list of T cell receptor beta chains from one sample in a study of blood T cell repertoires in COVID-19. Method: immunoSEQ multiplex PCR; TCRdb's copy keeps in-frame clones and lacks some. This table holds 25,000 to 35,000 clones, approximately 86% found once. Sequenced material: peripheral blood. These TCRs come from a man in his fifties or sixties with COVID-19, enrolled during active disease. Both conserved end residues are part of each CDR3. Each record gives: D gene, clone size, V gene, CDR3 length, J gene, CDR3 DNA, CDR3 protein. D genes are given only for firm matches. Some rows mark clone size as missing; the rest say once, few, many or name a class of expanded clone.

>.|.|TRBV12-5|12|TRBJ2-3
TGTGCTAGTGGTTTAGAGGAAGATACGCAGTATTTT
CASGLEEDTQYF
>.|.|TRBV6-1|15|TRBJ1-2
TGTGCCAGCAGTGAAGCGGGAGGGGCTTTCTATGGCTACACCTTC
CASSEAGGAFYGYTF
>.|.|TRBV6-5|15|TRBJ2-7
TGTGCCAGCAGGCCGTTCAGGGATCCCTCCTACGAGCAGTACTTC
CASRPFRDPSYEQYF
>TRBD2|.|TRBV7-9|16|TRBJ2-3
TGTGCCAGCAGCTTAAGGGTTGGAGCGGGAGACGATACGCAGTATTTT
CASSLRVGAGDDTQYF
>.|.|TRBV10-2|13|TRBJ2-1
TGCGCCAGCAGTGAGACTAGGCAGGGGAGGCAGTTCTTC
CASSETRQGRQFF
>.|once|TRBV30|15|TRBJ1-5
TGTGCCTGGAGTGGCGGGGCCATTGGCAATCAGCCCCAGCATTTT
CAWSGGAIGNQPQHF
>TRBD1|.|TRBV19|15|TRBJ1-4
TGTGCCAGTAGTACTTCCGGGACAGGGTTTGAAAAACTGTTTTTT
CASSTSGTGFEKLFF
>TRBD2|.|TRBV7-2|14|TRBJ2-5
TGTGCCAGCAGCTCAAAGCGGGAGCAAGAGACCCAGTACTTC
CASSSKREQETQYF
>.|once|TRBV28|17|TRBJ1-4
TGTGCCAGCAGTTTATTGGCAGACTCTGCAACTAATGAAAAACTGTTTTTT
CASSLLADSATNEKLFF
>TRBD2|.|TRBV9|15|TRBJ2-3
TGTGCCAGCAGCGAGCGGGAGTGGAGCACAGATACGCAGTATTTT
CASSEREWSTDTQYF
>TRBD1|.|TRBV7-8|15|TRBJ1-2
TGTGCCAGCAGCTCCCGGGACAGGGGATCCTATGGCTACACCTTC
CASSSRDRGSYGYTF
>.|.|TRBV5-4|13|TRBJ1-2
TGTGCCAGCAGCTGGTTTGGAGCTGCTGGCTACACCTTC
CASSWFGAAGYTF
>TRBD1|.|TRBV18|14|TRBJ2-7
TGTGCCAGCTCACCGAGCCAGGGGGTAAGGGAGCAGTACTTC
CASSPSQGVREQYF
>TRBD2|.|TRBV4-3|17|TRBJ2-1
TGCGCCAGCAGCAACCGGACTAGCGGGCTTTTATACAATGAGCAGTTCTTC
CASSNRTSGLLYNEQFF
>.|.|TRBV15|16|TRBJ2-2
TGTGCCACCAGCAGGGGGGCCAGGGCGAACACCGGGGAGCTGTTTTTT
CATSRGARANTGELFF
>.|.|TRBV4-1|16|TRBJ2-2
TGCGCCAGCAGCCAAGACAGGTCAACGAACACCGGGGAGCTGTTTTTT
CASSQDRSTNTGELFF
>.|.|TRBV10-1|13|TRBJ2-3
TGCGCCAGCAGTGATGAGGGTGGAGATACGCAGTATTTT
CASSDEGGDTQYF
>.|few|TRBV5-1|15|TRBJ1-2
TGCGCCAGCAGCTTAGGACAGCTTCCTAACTATGGCTACACCTTC
CASSLGQLPNYGYTF
>TRBD2|.|TRBV10-2|15|TRBJ2-7
TGCGCCAGCAGGCCCGGGGCGGGAGGGAACTACGAGCAGTACTTC
CASRPGAGGNYEQYF
>.|few|TRBV4-1|15|TRBJ1-5
TGCGCCAGCAGCCCCGCGGGGTATAGCAATCAGCCCCAGCATTTT
CASSPAGYSNQPQHF
>TRBD1|.|TRBV5-4|14|TRBJ2-7
TGTGCCAGCAGCCCGGGACAGGGATCCTACGAGCAGTACTTC
CASSPGQGSYEQYF
>TRBD1|.|TRBV5-1|14|TRBJ2-7
TGCGCCAGCAGGCCCGGGACAGGGCTGGGTGAGCAGTACTTC
CASRPGTGLGEQYF
>.|.|TRBV6-1|13|TRBJ2-7
TGTGCCAGCAGTGACAGGGGGGCCTACGAGCAGTACTTC
CASSDRGAYEQYF
>TRBD2|.|TRBV7-2|17|TRBJ2-3
TGTGCCAGCAGTCGGACTAGCGGGAGGGCCCGGACAGATACGCAGTATTTT
CASSRTSGRARTDTQYF
>.|.|TRBV21-1|13|TRBJ2-7
TGTGCCAGCAGAGCGGTTTATACCTACGAGCAGTACTTC
CASRAVYTYEQYF
>.|.|TRBV23-1|14|TRBJ1-5
TGCGCCACCCTTCCCGGGTGGTATCATCAGCCCCAGCATTTT
CATLPGWYHQPQHF
>.|.|TRBV5-1|15|TRBJ1-2
TGCGCCAGCAGCTTGGCCCCCGGCGGAAGGTATGGCTACACCTTC
CASSLAPGGRYGYTF
>.|.|TRBV29-1|12|TRBJ1-5
TGCAGCGTTGCACAGGGAAATCAGCCCCAGCATTTT
CSVAQGNQPQHF
>.|.|TRBV7-9|15|TRBJ2-7
TGTGCCAGCAGCCCCGACGTACAGTCGTCCTACGAGCAGTACTTC
CASSPDVQSSYEQYF
>.|.|TRBV18|16|TRBJ1-4
TGTGCCAGCTCACCACCGAGCGGCACAACTAATGAAAAACTGTTTTTT
CASSPPSGTTNEKLFF
>.|.|TRBV5-8|13|TRBJ1-1
TGTGCCAGCACCACCCCCCTAGAGGCGGAGGCTTTCTTT
CASTTPLEAEAFF
>.|.|TRBV3-1/TRBV3-2|13|TRBJ1-1
TGTGCCAGCAGCCAAGGAGGCTTTGATGAAGCTTTCTTT
CASSQGGFDEAFF
>TRBD1|.|TRBV10-3|16|TRBJ2-1
TGTGCCATCAGTGAAGGGACAGGGAGGGGCTACAATGAGCAGTTCTTC
CAISEGTGRGYNEQFF
>.|.|TRBV28|17|TRBJ2-4
TGTGCCAGCAGTCATTTTAGCGGATCTAATGCCAAAAACATTCAGTACTTC
CASSHFSGSNAKNIQYF
>.|.|TRBV12-2|15|TRBJ2-7
TGTGCAAGTCGCTTAGCCCTAGCCATGGTTAGCGAGCAGTACTTC
CASRLALAMVSEQYF
>TRBD2|.|TRBV5-1|14|TRBJ2-3
TGCGCCAGTAATAGCGGGAGGAATACAGATACGCAGTATTTT
CASNSGRNTDTQYF
>TRBD2|.|TRBV11-2|15|TRBJ2-1
TGTGCCAGCAGCTTAATCAGCGGGAGCGGTCATGAGCAGTTCTTC
CASSLISGSGHEQFF
>.|.|TRBV15|15|TRBJ2-1
TGTGCCACCAGCAGAGAGGGCCAAGTCCGGAATGAGCAGTTCTTC
CATSREGQVRNEQFF
>TRBD1|.|TRBV5-1|14|TRBJ1-4
TGCGCCAGCAGCGCCGGGACAGGGGGTGAAAAACTGTTTTTT
CASSAGTGGEKLFF
>TRBD1|.|TRBV7-2|15|TRBJ1-2
TGTGCCAGCAGCCCCTCCGGACAGGCTTCCTATGGCTACACCTTC
CASSPSGQASYGYTF
>TRBD1|.|TRBV6-2/TRBV6-3|17|TRBJ1-1
TGTGCCAGCAGTTACTCGAGGGACAGTCCGCTGAACACTGAAGCTTTCTTT
CASSYSRDSPLNTEAFF
>.|.|TRBV28|14|TRBJ2-1
TGTGCCTCCTTGGACAGCCTCAATTACAATGAGCAGTTCTTC
CASLDSLNYNEQFF